A selection of T cell receptor beta chains follows, all from one sample in a study of T cells in Graves' hyperthyroidism and ophthalmopathy. TCRdb re-analysed the multiplex PCR reads in MiXCR, keeping a single row per CDR3 protein. The profile shows about 400,000 distinct CDR3 sequences, 11% to 15% of them singletons. The sample consisted of blood. Receptors originate from a man aged 45 to 65 with Graves' ophthalmopathy. The CDR3 runs from the conserved cysteine through the conserved F or W. A D gene is named only where the DNA matches it firmly. Clone size is stated in some rows and not others, as once, few, many or a class when expanded.

size	V	J	D	CDR3	DNA
-	TRBV24-1	TRBJ2-2	-	CATRGGGHGELFF	TGTGCCACCAGGGGAGGGGGCCACGGGGAGCTGTTTTTT
many	TRBV2	TRBJ2-2	-	CASSVASRSSGELFF	TGTGCCAGCAGTGTTGCTAGCAGGAGTTCGGGGGAGCTGTTTTTT
few	TRBV11-2	TRBJ2-1	TRBD2	CASSTQPGLAGINEQFF	TGTGCCAGCAGCACCCAGCCGGGACTAGCGGGAATTAATGAGCAGTTCTTC
few	TRBV6-1	TRBJ2-5	-	CASSDPRGAETQYF	TGTGCCAGCAGTGACCCGAGGGGCGCAGAGACCCAGTACTTC
-	TRBV6-5	TRBJ2-2	TRBD1	CASSYGIDRETGELFF	TGTGCCAGCAGTTACGGGATCGACAGGGAGACCGGGGAGCTGTTTTTT
few	TRBV25-1	TRBJ2-3	TRBD1	CASSGGQGATDTQYF	TGTGCCAGCAGTGGAGGACAGGGGGCCACAGATACGCAGTATTTT
many	TRBV6-1	TRBJ2-2	TRBD1	CASSRGGAGTGELFF	TGTGCCAGCAGTCGAGGGGGCGCGGGCACCGGGGAGCTGTTTTTT
-	TRBV5-1	TRBJ2-2	TRBD2	CASSLGSGMDGELFF	TGCGCCAGCAGCTTGGGTAGCGGGATGGACGGGGAGCTGTTTTTT
-	TRBV20-1	TRBJ2-7	-	CSARGGSGTTYEQYF	TGCAGTGCTAGAGGGGGATCAGGAACGACCTACGAGCAGTACTTC
-	TRBV12-3/TRBV12-4	TRBJ2-3	TRBD2	CASSLGREYLDTQYF	TGTGCCAGCAGTTTAGGGCGGGAGTATCTGGATACGCAGTATTTT
-	TRBV6-1	TRBJ1-5	TRBD1	CASSQGTGASKPQHF	TGTGCCAGCAGCCAAGGGACAGGGGCATCGAAGCCCCAGCATTTT
many	TRBV11-2	TRBJ2-7	TRBD1	CASSLVRGLNEQYF	TGTGCCAGCAGCTTAGTAAGGGGGCTTAACGAGCAGTACTTC
few	TRBV20-1	TRBJ2-1	TRBD1	CSARAGTGVNNEQFF	TGCAGTGCTAGAGCCGGGACAGGTGTAAACAATGAGCAGTTCTTC
many	TRBV3-1	TRBJ1-2	-	CASSQMLGDGYTF	TGTGCCAGCAGCCAAATGTTAGGGGATGGCTACACCTTC
many	TRBV20-1	TRBJ2-5	-	CSASRPQDQETQYF	TGCAGTGCTAGCCGACCTCAGGACCAAGAGACCCAGTACTTC
many	TRBV7-9	TRBJ2-7	-	CASSSPGRRNSYEQYF	TGTGCCAGCAGCTCACCAGGGCGGAGGAATTCCTACGAGCAGTACTTC
many	TRBV2	TRBJ2-1	-	CASAGSYNEQFF	TGTGCCAGCGCAGGCTCCTACAATGAGCAGTTCTTC
-	TRBV4-2	TRBJ1-4	-	CASSQGGVTTNEKLFF	TGTGCCAGCAGCCAAGGGGGTGTTACAACTAATGAAAAACTGTTTTTT
few	TRBV9	TRBJ2-2	TRBD1	CASSVAPPGTGGPGELFF	TGTGCCAGCAGCGTAGCACCCCCCGGGACAGGGGGCCCCGGGGAGCTGTTTTTT
-	TRBV7-9	TRBJ1-5	-	CASSPGPGSNQPQHF	TGCGCCAGCAGCCCGGGCCCGGGGAGCAATCAGCCCCAGCATTTT
many	TRBV3-1	TRBJ1-3	-	CASSQVGHTIYF	TGTGCCAGCAGCCAAGTTGGACACACCATATATTTT
few	TRBV20-1	TRBJ2-7	-	CSARDLRRVSSYEQYF	TGCAGTGCTAGAGATCTCCGGCGGGTGTCCTCCTACGAGCAGTACTTC
few	TRBV6-5	TRBJ2-6	TRBD1	CASSYGQGARSGANVLTF	TGTGCCAGCAGTTACGGACAGGGGGCACGCTCTGGGGCCAACGTCCTGACTTTC
few	TRBV7-9	TRBJ2-5	-	CASSTTLVRETQYF	TGTGCCAGCAGCACTACCCTAGTGAGGGAGACCCAGTACTTC
many	TRBV5-1	TRBJ2-1	TRBD1	CASSLGQGSNEQFF	TGCGCCAGCAGCTTGGGACAGGGCAGCAATGAGCAGTTCTTC
-	TRBV5-6	TRBJ2-3	-	CASSFDLKQYF	TGTGCCAGCAGCTTCGACCTTAAGCAGTATTTT
few	TRBV19	TRBJ2-5	TRBD2	CASSTPGTSGISETQYF	TGTGCCAGTAGTACTCCCGGGACTAGCGGGATAAGTGAGACCCAGTACTTC
many	TRBV7-9	TRBJ2-5	-	CASSLAGAGVMETQYF	TGTGCCAGCAGCTTAGCTGGGGCAGGGGTGATGGAGACCCAGTACTTC
many	TRBV5-1	TRBJ1-6	-	CASSTTGAYNSPLHF	TGCGCCAGCAGCACCACAGGAGCCTATAATTCACCCCTCCACTTT
few	TRBV19	TRBJ2-1	TRBD2	CASGLAGPYNEQFF	TGTGCCAGTGGACTAGCGGGACCCTACAATGAGCAGTTCTTC
-	TRBV9	TRBJ2-1	-	CASSLEIDNEQFF	TGTGCCAGCTCACTAGAGATCGACAATGAGCAGTTCTTC
many	TRBV5-1	TRBJ2-1	-	CASSAVSIDNEQFF	TGCGCCAGCAGCGCCGTCTCGATTGATAATGAGCAGTTCTTC
-	TRBV14	TRBJ2-2	-	CASGPGPAANTGELFF	TGTGCCAGCGGGCCCGGGCCAGCGGCAAACACCGGGGAGCTGTTTTTT
few	TRBV28	TRBJ2-1	TRBD2	CASSFPSGRISEQFF	TGTGCCAGCAGTTTCCCTAGCGGGAGGATTTCCGAGCAGTTCTTC
many	TRBV12-3/TRBV12-4	TRBJ2-3	TRBD2	CASSGRVRYDTQYF	TGTGCCAGTAGCGGGAGAGTCCGGTACGATACGCAGTATTTT
-	TRBV19	TRBJ1-1	-	CASSPDSANTGAFF	TGTGCCAGTAGTCCCGACAGCGCGAACACTGGAGCTTTCTTT
many	TRBV20-1	TRBJ2-5	TRBD1	CSARVTGGGETQYF	TGCAGTGCTAGAGTTACAGGGGGTGGTGAGACCCAGTACTTC
many	TRBV5-5	TRBJ2-3	TRBD1	CASSLDWTGLGDTQYF	TGTGCCAGCAGCTTGGATTGGACAGGGTTGGGAGATACGCAGTATTTT
many	TRBV3-1	TRBJ2-1	-	CASSQPRGSYNEQFF	TGTGCCAGCAGCCAACCTAGGGGCTCCTACAATGAGCAGTTCTTC
many	TRBV3-1	TRBJ1-1	-	CASSQEHSEAFF	TGTGCCAGCAGCCAAGAGCATTCTGAAGCTTTCTTT
many	TRBV2	TRBJ2-2	-	CASSEQVSPNTGELFF	TGTGCCAGCAGTGAACAGGTCTCCCCGAACACCGGGGAGCTGTTTTTT
-	TRBV19	TRBJ2-3	-	CASMAWSTDTQYF	TGTGCCAGTATGGCTTGGAGTACAGATACGCAGTATTTT
many	TRBV3-1	TRBJ2-7	TRBD1	CASSQEFSGGEQYF	TGTGCCAGCAGCCAAGAATTTTCAGGGGGCGAGCAGTACTTC
once	TRBV5-1	TRBJ2-2	TRBD1	CASSLVTGENTGELFF	TGCGCCAGCAGCTTGGTCACAGGGGAAAACACCGGGGAGCTGTTTTTT
-	TRBV19	TRBJ2-3	-	CASSPGGKGGDTQYF	TGTGCCAGTAGTCCCGGGGGGAAGGGGGGAGATACGCAGTATTTT
many	TRBV5-1	TRBJ2-7	TRBD2	CASSIVGLAGEYEQYF	TGCGCCAGCAGCATAGTGGGCCTAGCGGGGGAGTACGAGCAGTACTTC
many	TRBV7-9	TRBJ1-2	-	CASSSNRAARDYGYTF	TGTGCCAGCAGCTCCAACAGGGCCGCCAGGGACTATGGCTACACCTTC
-	TRBV19	TRBJ1-5	TRBD1	CASSRTDRGVNQPQHF	TGTGCCAGTAGTCGAACCGACAGGGGGGTCAATCAGCCCCAGCATTTT
few	TRBV6-1	TRBJ2-1	-	CASTTALYNEQFF	TGTGCCAGCACCACGGCGCTTTACAATGAGCAGTTCTTC
many	TRBV20-1	TRBJ2-3	-	CSAREGDRLGDTQYF	TGCAGTGCTAGAGAGGGAGACAGGCTGGGAGATACGCAGTATTTT
many	TRBV30	TRBJ1-1	TRBD1	CAWSVGDSEAFF	TGTGCCTGGAGTGTTGGGGACAGCGAAGCTTTCTTT
many	TRBV11-3	TRBJ2-5	-	CASSLAQQTQYF	TGTGCCAGCAGCTTAGCACAACAGACCCAGTACTTC
many	TRBV30	TRBJ1-5	-	CAWSPPQQPQHF	TGTGCCTGGAGCCCGCCCCAACAGCCCCAGCATTTT
many	TRBV6-5	TRBJ1-4	-	CASSYRVREKLFF	TGTGCCAGCAGTTACAGGGTTCGTGAAAAACTGTTTTTT
-	TRBV6-1	TRBJ2-3	TRBD1	CASCRQGGTDTRYF	TGTGCCAGCTGTAGACAGGGTGGCACAGATACGCGGTATTTT
many	TRBV30	TRBJ2-2	TRBD2	CAWKASGTNTGELFF	TGTGCCTGGAAGGCTAGCGGTACGAACACCGGGGAGCTGTTTTTT
many	TRBV6-2/TRBV6-3	TRBJ2-7	-	CATTRGPSYEQYF	TGTGCCACCACCCGAGGGCCCTCCTACGAGCAGTACTTC